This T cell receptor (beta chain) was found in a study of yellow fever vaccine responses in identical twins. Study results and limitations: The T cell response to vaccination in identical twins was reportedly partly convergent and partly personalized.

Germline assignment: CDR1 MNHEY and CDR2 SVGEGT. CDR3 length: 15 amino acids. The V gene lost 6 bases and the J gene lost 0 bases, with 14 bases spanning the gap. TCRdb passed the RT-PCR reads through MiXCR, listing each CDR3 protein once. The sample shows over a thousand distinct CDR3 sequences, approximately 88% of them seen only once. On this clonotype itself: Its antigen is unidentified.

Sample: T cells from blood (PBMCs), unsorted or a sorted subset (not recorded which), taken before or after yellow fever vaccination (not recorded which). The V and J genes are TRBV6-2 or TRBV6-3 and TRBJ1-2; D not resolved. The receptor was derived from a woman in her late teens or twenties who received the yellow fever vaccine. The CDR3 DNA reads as TGTGCCAGCAGCTACCGCTCAGATTCTAACTATGGCTACACCTTC. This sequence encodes CASSYRSDSNYGYTF.